Below, 21 T cell receptor beta chains from the same sample are listed, as sequenced in a study of Ad26.COV2.S vaccination and SARS-CoV-2 variants (dated by TCRdb to 2020 to 2023). The treatment or condition label, read with the paper, signifies: some 19 received Ad26.COV2.S at low or high dose, single or two shots; about five received placebo; per-sample allocation not given. Repertoires of vaccine and placebo recipients were sequenced from samples collected on day 63 after the first injection. The receptor library was made with the immunoSEQ multiplex PCR assay. The source is immuneACCESS, and TCRdb retained only in-frame sequences with V and J called. Part of the clones is not carried over; for the studies checked, unresolved V genes explain less than half of this, and the remainder is unexplained. This sample has hundreds of thousands of clones in its table, and around 88% of those were observed once. Clones ranked in the top ten supply around 5.3% of the sample.

Sequenced here: peripheral blood, sampled in a trial of Ad26.COV2.S vaccine versus placebo. The source of these receptors is a person between 18 and 65 years old who received the Ad26.COV2.S COVID-19 vaccine or a placebo.

The rearrangement joins TRBV28 to TRBJ1-4; D possibly corresponds to TRBD1 (5 bases). This CDR3 contains 14 residues. V lost 2 bases to trimming and J lost 7 bases, with 11 bases between them. Germline CDR1 MDHEN, CDR2 SYDVKM. The CDR3 DNA reads TGTGCCAGCAGTTTAGGAGGGGCGCCTGAAAAACTGTTTTTT. Its protein is CASSLGGAPEKLFF.

The genes are TRBV4-1 and TRBJ2-6; 9 bases line up with TRBD2. Germline assignment: CDR1 MGHRA and CDR2 YSYEKL. The CDR3 sequence is 17 residues long. J gave up 5 bases and V 3 bases, and 8 bases lay outside the gene matches. This CDR3 reads CASSQRLAGDWANVLTF. CDR3 in DNA: TGCGCCAGCAGCCAGAGGTTAGCGGGGGATTGGGCCAACGTCCTGACTTTC.

This clone was found once. The J gene is TRBJ2-3, the V gene TRBV11-2; TRBD2 matches 9 bases. The junction had 9 bases not matched to a gene; V was cut back by 0 bases and J by 2 bases. In germline, CDR1 is SGHAT, CDR2 FQNNGV. The CDR3 is 18 residues long. CDR3 sequence: CASSLDIIAGAVTDTQYF. The CDR3 bases are TGTGCCAGCAGCTTAGATATAATAGCGGGGGCCGTCACAGATACGCAGTATTTT.

The chain recombines TRBV11-2 with TRBJ2-1; D might be TRBD2 (5 bases). Germline V gives CDR1 SGHAT, CDR2 FQNNGV. The CDR3 runs 16 residues. Trimming removed 4 bases from V and 8 bases from J, with 21 bases in between. The DNA of the CDR3 is TGTGCCAGCAGCTCCGGAAACAGCGGCCTTCAGGATGAGCAGTTCTTC. This encodes CASSSGNSGLQDEQFF.

The CDR3 loop reads CASSVGPEIYSNQPQHF. The CDR3 DNA is TGTGCCAGCAGCGTAGGTCCAGAGATTTATAGCAATCAGCCCCAGCATTTT. This sequence joins TRBV9 and TRBJ1-5; D is ambiguous. CDR3 length equals 17 residues. From germline, CDR1 is SGDLS and CDR2 YYNGEE. The V end was cut by 0 bases, the J end by 0 bases, with 13 bases between.

This chain uses TRBV10-3 with TRBJ1-4; D perhaps matches TRBD1 (5 bases). The CDR3 length is 15 residues. With 0 bases removed from V and 4 bases from J, the gap between germline ends came to 9 bases. CDR1 and CDR2 (germline): ENHRY, SYGVKD. The CDR3 spells CAISESARDNEKLFF. The CDR3 nucleotides read TGTGCCATCAGTGAGTCGGCCAGGGATAATGAAAAACTGTTTTTT.

The genes are TRBV27 and TRBJ1-2; maybe TRBD1 (5 bases). Trimming stripped 0 bases from V and 7 bases from J, with 9 bases between. Germline V gives CDR1 MNHEY, CDR2 SMNVEV (reference sequence). The CDR3 loop spans 13 amino acids. CDR3 region: CASSLSGGGGYTF. The CDR3 DNA is TGTGCCAGCAGTTTATCTGGGGGAGGTGGCTACACCTTC.

This chain connects TRBV25-1 to TRBJ2-5; D uncertain. The CDR3 length is 12 residues. Germline CDR1 MGHDK, CDR2 SYGVNS. Deletions cut 6 bases from V and 6 bases from J, with 11 bases between. CDR3 protein: CASSKYPKTQYF. As DNA, the CDR3 is TGTGCCAGCAGCAAGTACCCTAAGACCCAGTACTTC.

The rearrangement links TRBV3-1 (or the pseudogene TRBV3-2) to TRBJ2-7; TRBD1 matches at 8 bases. With 4 bases clipped from V and 5 bases from J, the junction kept 10 bases outside the gene matches. Germline lookup yields CDR1 LGHDT and CDR2 YNNKEL (reference sequence). The CDR3 has 15 amino acids. CDR3 bases: TGTGCCAGCAGCCGACGAGGGACAGGTCTCGACGAGCAGTACTTC. It yields the protein CASSRRGTGLDEQYF.

This clone was seen a handful of times. V usage is TRBV30 and J usage is TRBJ1-1, with TRBD1 matching over 7 bases. This CDR3 region has 15 residues. V was pared by 5 bases and J by 1 base, with 10 bases of the junction left unmatched. The germline gives CDR1 GTSNPN, CDR2 SVGIG (reference sequence). In DNA form, the CDR3 reads TGTGCCTGGGGTTTAAAAACAGGGGCGAACACTGAAGCTTTCTTT. This sequence encodes CAWGLKTGANTEAFF.

The gene calls are TRBV15 and TRBJ2-7; TRBD1 aligns across 7 bases. The CDR3 is made up of 14 amino acids. Germline assignment: CDR1 LNHNV and CDR2 YYDKDF (reference sequence). V gave up 0 bases and J gave up 2 bases; unmatched junction bases: 1. CDR3 nucleotides: TGTGCCACCAGCAGAGACAGGGGGACCTACGAGCAGTACTTC. This codes for CATSRDRGTYEQYF. Variable domain in full (rest from reference TRBV15 and TRBJ2-7): DAMVIQNPRYQVTQFGKPVTLSCSQTLNHNVMYWYQQKSSQAPKLLFHYYDKDFNNEADTPDNFQSRRPNTSFCFLDIRSPGLGDTAMYLCATSRDRGTYEQYFGPGTRLTVT.

The V gene is TRBV7-9, the J gene TRBJ1-1; possible D gene TRBD1, 6 bases. This CDR3 is 15 amino acids long. Trimming removed 6 bases at V and 1 base at J, with 15 bases between. Germline V gene lookup returns CDR1 SEHNR and CDR2 FQNEAQ (reference sequence). CDR3 residues: CASSTRRGQNTEAFF. For the CDR3, the DNA is TGTGCCAGCAGTACCCGTAGGGGACAGAACACTGAAGCTTTCTTT.

The rearrangement joins TRBV28 to TRBJ2-2, with 10 nucleotides matching TRBD1. CDR1 MDHEN and CDR2 SYDVKM come from the germline V gene. This CDR3 spans 16 amino acids. Losses at the gene ends were 1 base for V and 3 bases for J; bases not matched to a gene: 2. As DNA, the CDR3 is TGTGCCAGCAGTTTATTAGGGACAGGGGACACCGGGGAGCTGTTTTTT. Its translation is CASSLLGTGDTGELFF.

V usage is TRBV6-5 and J usage is TRBJ2-3; 8 nucleotides agree with TRBD1. The V and J ends lost 6 bases and 4 bases, in that order; junction bases with no gene match: 9. The CDR3 spans 15 residues. From germline, CDR1 is MNHEY and CDR2 SVGAGI. The CDR3 DNA is TGTGCCAGCAGCGACAGGGGATTATTGGCAGATACGCAGTATTTT. This gives the protein CASSDRGLLADTQYF.

The CDR3 DNA is TGCGCCAGCAGCTCGACAGGGGTTGGAAACACCATATATTTT. Residues: CASSSTGVGNTIYF. The rearrangement links TRBV5-1 to TRBJ1-3, with TRBD1 identical over 8 bases. The CDR3 extends over 14 amino acids. Per germline, CDR1 SGHRS and CDR2 YFSETQ. V trimming: 3 bases; J trimming: 3 bases; junction bases outside the gene matches: 2.

J is TRBJ1-5 and V is TRBV18; D not resolved. The CDR3 sequence is 13 residues long. The V gene's germline CDR1 is KGHSH and CDR2 LQKENI. Deletions cut 5 bases from V and 4 bases from J, with 9 bases between. CDR3: CASSGGRNQPQHF. CDR3 sequence (DNA): TGTGCCAGCTCAGGCGGACGGAATCAGCCCCAGCATTTT.

The rearrangement joins TRBV12-3 or TRBV12-4 to TRBJ2-7, with D possibly TRBD2 on 6 matching bases. The CDR3 contains 12 residues. Trimming took 8 bases from V and 5 from J, leaving 13 bases between them. CDR3 amino acids: CASCWRDDEQYF. CDR3 nucleotide sequence: TGTGCCAGCTGTTGGAGGGATGACGAGCAGTACTTC.

The rearrangement links TRBV5-1 to TRBJ2-5, with D possibly matching TRBD1 (6 bases). V gave up 2 bases and J gave up 1 base, with 9 bases separating them. The germline gives CDR1 SGHRS, CDR2 YFSETQ. The CDR3 has 14 residues. CDR3 nucleotide sequence: TGCGCCAGCAGCTTTGGGACATCCCAAGAGACCCAGTACTTC. Translation: CASSFGTSQETQYF.

The V gene is TRBV5-6, the J gene TRBJ2-7; 14 bases are a match to TRBD2. The CDR3 spans 18 residues. V dropped 3 bases and J dropped 2; count of bases not matched to a gene: 10. Germline V gene sequence: CDR1 SGHDT, CDR2 YYEEEE. The CDR3 nucleotides are TGTGCCAGCAGCTACCCCGGGACTAGCGGGAGCGGGGCCTACGAGCAGTACTTC. Its protein is CASSYPGTSGSGAYEQYF. The full variable domain, with the rest looked up from reference TRBV5-6 and TRBJ2-7, is DAGVTQSPTHLIKTRGQQVTLRCSPKSGHDTVSWYQQALGQGPQFIFQYYEEEERQRGNFPDRFSGHQFPNYSSELNVNALLLGDSALYLCASSYPGTSGSGAYEQYFGPGTRLTVT.

This clone was detected only a few times. The V call is TRBV6-2 or TRBV6-3, the J call TRBJ2-7; D is unresolved. This CDR3 is 12 amino acids long. The germline gives CDR1 MNHEY, CDR2 SVGEGT. V was clipped by 0 bases and J by 6 bases, with 6 bases between them. The CDR3 DNA reads TGTGCCAGCAGTTACTCGCCAGTCGAGCAGTACTTC. Amino acid sequence: CASSYSPVEQYF.

This chain joins TRBV7-9 and TRBJ2-7; 16 nucleotides align to TRBD2. The CDR3 contains 17 residues. V shed 5 bases and J 8 bases; nucleotides not matched to a gene: 12. Germline CDR1 is SEHNR and CDR2 is FQNEAQ (reference sequence). The CDR3 nucleotides read TGTGCCAGCAGCGCATCCGGGACTAGCGGGAGGGCCTCTAAGCAGTACTTC. Its protein is CASSASGTSGRASKQYF.